A selection of T cell receptor beta chains follows, all from one sample in a study of monozygotic twins with inflammatory bowel disease. Using the 5' RACE reads, TCRdb records one entry per CDR3 protein without DNA. The sample is made up of approximately 300,000 distinct CDR3 sequences, and the top ten hold over 5.5% of it. Sequenced material: blood. These receptors came from a human donor with ulcerative colitis or Crohn's disease, or a healthy co-twin of an affected twin (not recorded which). CDR3s include the opening cysteine and the closing phenylalanine or tryptophan.

cdr3_aa	v_call	j_call
CSARDPTSGHYNEQFF	TRBV20-1	TRBJ2-1
CASSGRQGGKNIQYF	TRBV7-2	TRBJ2-4
CASSPGTGASGKLFF	TRBV27	TRBJ1-4
CASSGAEDTQYF	TRBV9	TRBJ2-3
CSAPENTGELFF	TRBV20-1	TRBJ2-2
CASSLSLRNRNTIYF	TRBV28	TRBJ1-3
CASKWNSANTGELFF	TRBV5-1	TRBJ2-2
CSAEYDDVCVPYEQYF	TRBV29-1	TRBJ2-7
CASNRRGGQETQYF	TRBV13	TRBJ2-5
CASSLPKGTGSGEQYF	TRBV7-2	TRBJ2-7
CASSSGTGKLNTEAFF	TRBV7-2	TRBJ1-1
CASIPPGRRNTEAFF	TRBV19	TRBJ1-1